These 13 T cell receptor beta chains originate from one sample sequenced in a study of cytomegalovirus exposure and HLA in healthy donors. 60 Vbeta and 13 Jbeta primers were used in PCR. Some clones are missing from TCRdb's copy, which holds only in-frame ones; the method was immunoSEQ multiplex PCR. The sample totals approximately 70,000 clones. Sequenced sample: PBMCs. The origin of the receptors is a young woman in good health and CMV-seronegative.

The rearrangement joins TRBV7-3 to TRBJ2-7; no reliable D call. CDR1 and CDR2 from the germline V gene are SGHTA and FQGTGA. Trimming left V 0 bases short and J 1 base short, with 7 bases between. CDR3 length: 14 amino acids. CDR3 loop: CASSLTGGSYEQYF. CDR3 sequence (DNA): TGTGCCAGCAGCTTAACTGGCGGATCCTACGAGCAGTACTTC.

The chain employs TRBV28 and TRBJ1-2, with D unresolved. Germline CDR1 reads MDHEN; CDR2 reads SYDVKM. The CDR3 runs to 12 residues. The V end lost 2 bases, the J end lost 5 bases, and 6 bases lay between the germline ends. CDR3 bases: TGTGCCAGCAGTTTACAACGGTATGGCTACACCTTC. The encoded protein is CASSLQRYGYTF.

The V call is TRBV4-3, the J call TRBJ1-5; D uncertain. This CDR3 spans 13 amino acids. Per the germline V gene, CDR1 is LGHNA and CDR2 is YSLEER. Trimming shortened V by 0 bases and J by 9 bases, and 9 bases separated the two germline ends. CDR3 sequence: CASSQEAGGPQHF. The CDR3 region has the DNA TGCGCCAGCAGCCAAGAAGCCGGAGGGCCCCAGCATTTT.

The chain is built from TRBV6-5 and TRBJ1-1; D remains unclear. Trimming shortened V by 2 bases and J by 4 bases, and 8 bases separated the two germline ends. Germline V lookup: CDR1 MNHEY, CDR2 SVGAGI. The CDR3 runs 13 residues. CDR3 region: CASSYSWPTEAFF. Here the CDR3 DNA reads TGTGCCAGCAGTTACAGTTGGCCCACTGAAGCTTTCTTT.

The rearrangement links TRBV9 to TRBJ1-1; 8 positions match TRBD1. The J segment lost 5 bases and the V segment lost 1 base, leaving 7 bases of the junction unmatched. This CDR3 contains 15 residues. Germline V lookup: CDR1 SGDLS, CDR2 YYNGEE. For the CDR3, the DNA is TGTGCCAGCAGCGTATCCAGGGGGCTTGGGACTGAAGCTTTCTTT. It encodes CASSVSRGLGTEAFF.

CDR3 amino acids: CASSFTGGNTEAFF. In DNA, the CDR3 is TGCGCCAGCAGCTTTACAGGGGGGAACACTGAAGCTTTCTTT. This rearrangement joins TRBV5-1 to TRBJ1-1; 8 bases are a match to TRBD1. The ends lost 2 bases at V and 1 base at J; junction bases unmatched: 1. This CDR3 has 14 residues. CDR1 and CDR2 from the germline V gene are SGHRS and YFSETQ. Using reference TRBV5-1 and TRBJ1-1 for the parts outside the CDR3, the full variable domain is KAGVTQTPRYLIKTRGQQVTLSCSPISGHRSVSWYQQTPGQGLQFLFEYFSETQRNKGNFPGRFSGRQFSNSRSEMNVSTLELGDSALYLCASSFTGGNTEAFFGQGTRLTVV.

V is TRBV10-3 and J is TRBJ1-2; no clear D gene. The V gene's germline CDR1 is ENHRY and CDR2 SYGVKD. V shed 3 bases and J shed 2 bases, with 10 bases lying between them. The CDR3 extends over 14 amino acids. CDR3 region: CAISEEATNYGYTF. CDR3 nucleotides: TGTGCCATCAGTGAAGAGGCTACAAACTATGGCTACACCTTC.

The chain couples TRBV28 to TRBJ2-7, with 9 bases that match TRBD1. This CDR3 is 14 amino acids long. Germline V lookup: CDR1 MDHEN, CDR2 SYDVKM. The V and J ends lost 4 bases and 2 bases, in that order; junction bases with no gene match: 3. CDR3 protein: CASSWDREAYEQYF. The CDR3 DNA sequence: TGTGCCAGCAGTTGGGACAGGGAGGCCTACGAGCAGTACTTC.

The chain couples TRBV7-6 to TRBJ2-3; no definite D call. The CDR3 totals 14 residues. Trimming took off 1 base at V and 6 bases at J, with 11 bases between the two ends. Per germline, CDR1 SGHVS and CDR2 FNYEAQ. The CDR3 region is CASSLDSGLDTQYF. Here the CDR3 DNA reads TGTGCCAGCAGCTTAGATAGTGGTCTGGATACGCAGTATTTT. The whole variable domain, remainder taken from reference TRBV7-6 and TRBJ2-3, is GAGVSQSPRYKVTKRGQDVALRCDPISGHVSLYWYRQALGQGPEFLTYFNYEAQQDKSGLPNDRFSAERPEGSISTLTIQRTEQRDSAMYRCASSLDSGLDTQYFGPGTRLTVL.

The CDR3 bases are TGTGCCAGCAGTGAATTCCTTGGGGGGGGCAGACGTGGCTACACCTTC. This translates into CASSEFLGGGRRGYTF. The chain combines TRBV25-1 with TRBJ1-2, with D perhaps TRBD1 (6 bases). The germline V gene encodes CDR1 MGHDK and CDR2 SYGVNS. V was shortened by 1 base and J by 7 bases, with 19 bases between the two germline ends. The CDR3 runs 16 residues.

V gene TRBV9 combines with J gene TRBJ2-3; 8 bases are shared with TRBD2. The CDR3 has 17 amino acids. CDR1 is SGDLS and CDR2 is YYNGEE in the germline V gene. The trim removed 6 bases at V and 1 base at J, leaving 13 bases unmatched. CDR3 sequence (DNA): TGTGCCAGCACCTCCTCCCGCGGGGGGCGGGGCACAGATACGCAGTATTTT. Amino acid sequence: CASTSSRGGRGTDTQYF.

The chain has TRBV5-1 and TRBJ2-7, with D possibly being TRBD2 (6 bases). The CDR3 has 13 amino acids. Germline V lookup: CDR1 SGHRS, CDR2 YFSETQ. Trimming took off 4 bases at V and 0 bases at J, with 8 bases between the two ends. The CDR3 sequence is CASSPGSSYEQYF. As DNA, the CDR3 is TGCGCCAGCAGCCCCGGGAGCTCCTACGAGCAGTACTTC.

The rearrangement joins TRBV28 to TRBJ1-1; the D gene is possibly TRBD1 (6 bases). Germline CDR1 and CDR2: MDHEN and SYDVKM. V dropped 5 bases and J dropped 0 bases, with 13 bases sitting between them. The CDR3 is 15 amino acids. DNA for the CDR3: TGTGCCAGCAGTGCCTACAGGGCTCTGAACACTGAAGCTTTCTTT. It specifies CASSAYRALNTEAFF.